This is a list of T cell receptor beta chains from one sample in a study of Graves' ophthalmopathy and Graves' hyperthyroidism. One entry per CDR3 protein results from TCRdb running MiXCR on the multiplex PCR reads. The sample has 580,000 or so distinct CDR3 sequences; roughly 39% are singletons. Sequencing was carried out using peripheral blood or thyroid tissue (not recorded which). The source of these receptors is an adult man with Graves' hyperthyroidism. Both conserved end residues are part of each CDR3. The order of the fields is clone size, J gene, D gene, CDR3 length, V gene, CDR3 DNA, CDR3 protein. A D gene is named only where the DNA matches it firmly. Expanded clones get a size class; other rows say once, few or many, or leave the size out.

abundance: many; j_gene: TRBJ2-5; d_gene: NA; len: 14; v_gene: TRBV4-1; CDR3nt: TGCGCCAGCAGCCAAGAAACGTACCAAGAGACCCAGTACTTC; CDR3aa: CASSQETYQETQYF
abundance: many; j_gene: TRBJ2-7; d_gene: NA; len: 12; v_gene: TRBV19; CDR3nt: TGTGCCAGCAGCCCGGGTTCCTACGAGCAGTACTTC; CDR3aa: CASSPGSYEQYF
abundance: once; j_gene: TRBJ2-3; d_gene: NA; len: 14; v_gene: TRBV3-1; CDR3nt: TGTGCCAGCAGCTCGGGACACCTCACAGATACGCAGTATTTT; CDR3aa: CASSSGHLTDTQYF
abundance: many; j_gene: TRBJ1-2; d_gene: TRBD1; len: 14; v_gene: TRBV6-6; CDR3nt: TGTGCCAGCAGTACGGGACAGGGCAGCTATGGCTACACCTTC; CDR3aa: CASSTGQGSYGYTF
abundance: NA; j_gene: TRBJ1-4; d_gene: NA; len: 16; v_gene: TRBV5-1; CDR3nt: TGCGCCAGCAGCCTACGCTCAGGGGCAACTAATGAAAAACTGTTTTTT; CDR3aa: CASSLRSGATNEKLFF
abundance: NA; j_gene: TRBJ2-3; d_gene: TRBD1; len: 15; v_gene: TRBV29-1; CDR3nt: TGCAGCGTTCCCAAGCCGGGACAGCACACAGATACGCAGTATTTT; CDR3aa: CSVPKPGQHTDTQYF
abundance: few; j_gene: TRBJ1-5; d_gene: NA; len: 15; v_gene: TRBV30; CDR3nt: TGTGCCTGGAGTCCGGGGGGGGTTAGCAATCAGCCCCAGCATTTT; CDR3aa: CAWSPGGVSNQPQHF
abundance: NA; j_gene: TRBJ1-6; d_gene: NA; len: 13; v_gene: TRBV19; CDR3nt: TGTGCCAGTAGTTTTATAGGGGATTCACCCCTCCACTTT; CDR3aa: CASSFIGDSPLHF
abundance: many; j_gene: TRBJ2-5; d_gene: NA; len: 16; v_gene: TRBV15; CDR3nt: TGTGCCACCAGCAGACCAGGCGGGGCGAGCCAAGAGACCCAGTACTTC; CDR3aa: CATSRPGGASQETQYF
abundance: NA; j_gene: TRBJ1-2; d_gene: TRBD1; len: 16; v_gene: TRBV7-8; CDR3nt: TGTGCCAGCAGCCCAACCTTGACAGGGGGGAACTATGGCTACACCTTC; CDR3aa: CASSPTLTGGNYGYTF
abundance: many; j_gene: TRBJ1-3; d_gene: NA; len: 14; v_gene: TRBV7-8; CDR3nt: TGTGCCAGCAGCTTGGACAGCTCTGGAAACACCATATATTTT; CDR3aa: CASSLDSSGNTIYF
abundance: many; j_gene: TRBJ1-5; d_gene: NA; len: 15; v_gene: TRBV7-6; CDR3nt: TGTGCCAGCAGCTTAACGGACGGCTACAATCAGCCCCAGCATTTT; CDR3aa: CASSLTDGYNQPQHF
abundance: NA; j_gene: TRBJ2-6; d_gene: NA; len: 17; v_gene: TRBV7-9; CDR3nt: TGTGCCAGCAGCTTAGCATTACGGGAGTCCGGGGCCAACGTCCTGACTTTC; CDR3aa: CASSLALRESGANVLTF
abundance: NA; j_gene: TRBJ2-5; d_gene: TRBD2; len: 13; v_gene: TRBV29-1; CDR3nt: TGCAGCGCCGGGACTTTAGCGGGTGAGACCCAGTACTTC; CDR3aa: CSAGTLAGETQYF
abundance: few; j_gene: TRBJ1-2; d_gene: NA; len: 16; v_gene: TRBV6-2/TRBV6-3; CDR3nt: TGTGCCAGCAGTTACTCGAGAGCGAGCAGGAACTATGGCTACACCTTC; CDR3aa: CASSYSRASRNYGYTF
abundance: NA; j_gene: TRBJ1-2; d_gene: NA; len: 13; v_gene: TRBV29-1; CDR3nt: TGCAGCGTTGTAAGATTTAGCGGGAGAGGCTACACCTTC; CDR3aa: CSVVRFSGRGYTF
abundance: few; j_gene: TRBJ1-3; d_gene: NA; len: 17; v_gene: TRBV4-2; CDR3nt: TGTGCCAGCAGCCAATTTCGTCGGTCGTCCTCTGGAAACACCATATATTTT; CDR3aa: CASSQFRRSSSGNTIYF
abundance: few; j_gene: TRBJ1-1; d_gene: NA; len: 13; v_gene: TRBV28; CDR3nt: TGTGCCAGCATCCACTGGGAGAACACTGAAGCTTTCTTT; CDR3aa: CASIHWENTEAFF
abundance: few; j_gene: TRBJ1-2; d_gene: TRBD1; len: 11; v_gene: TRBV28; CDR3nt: TGTGCCGTGACAGGGGGCTATGGCTACACCTTC; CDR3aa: CAVTGGYGYTF
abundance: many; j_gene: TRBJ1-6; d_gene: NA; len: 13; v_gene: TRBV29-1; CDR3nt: TGCAGCGTTGGCCAGGGTAATCGTTCACCCCTCCACTTT; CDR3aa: CSVGQGNRSPLHF
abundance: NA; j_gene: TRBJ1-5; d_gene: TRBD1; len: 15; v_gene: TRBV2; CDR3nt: TGTGCCAGCGGTTCGACAGGGCAAATCAATCAGCCCCAGCATTTT; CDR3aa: CASGSTGQINQPQHF
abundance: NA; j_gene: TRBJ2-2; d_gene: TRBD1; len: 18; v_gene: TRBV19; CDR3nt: TGTGCCAGTAGTCCTCCCGGACAGGGGGCGCACATCACCGGGGAGCTGTTTTTT; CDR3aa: CASSPPGQGAHITGELFF
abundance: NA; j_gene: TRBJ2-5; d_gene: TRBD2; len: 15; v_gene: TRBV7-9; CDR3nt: TGTGCCAGCAGCTCCACGACTAGCGGGGTGGAGACCCAGTACTTC; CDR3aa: CASSSTTSGVETQYF
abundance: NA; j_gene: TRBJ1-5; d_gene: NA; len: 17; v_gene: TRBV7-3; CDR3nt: TGTGCCAGCGCCCTAGAAGGTCGGCAGGATAGCAATCAGCCCCAGCATTTT; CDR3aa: CASALEGRQDSNQPQHF
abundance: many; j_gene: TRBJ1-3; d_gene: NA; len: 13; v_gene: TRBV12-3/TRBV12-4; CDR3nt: TGTGCCAGCAGTTTAGCAGGGGGAAACACCATATATTTT; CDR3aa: CASSLAGGNTIYF